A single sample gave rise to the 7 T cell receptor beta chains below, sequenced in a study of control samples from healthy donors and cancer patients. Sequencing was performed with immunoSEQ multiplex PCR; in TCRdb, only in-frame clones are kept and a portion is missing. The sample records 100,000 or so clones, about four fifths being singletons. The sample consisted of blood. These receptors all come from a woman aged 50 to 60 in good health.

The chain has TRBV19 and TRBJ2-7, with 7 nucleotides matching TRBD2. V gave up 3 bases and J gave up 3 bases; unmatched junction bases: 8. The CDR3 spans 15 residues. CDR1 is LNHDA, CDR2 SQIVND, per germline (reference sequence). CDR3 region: CASSISSGNNYEQYF. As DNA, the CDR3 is TGTGCCAGTAGTATCTCAAGCGGGAACAACTACGAGCAGTACTTC.

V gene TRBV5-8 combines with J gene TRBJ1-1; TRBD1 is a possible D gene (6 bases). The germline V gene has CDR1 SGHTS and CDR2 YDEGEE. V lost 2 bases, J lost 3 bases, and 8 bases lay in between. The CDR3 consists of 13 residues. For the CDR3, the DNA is TGTGCCAGCAGCTTAGGGGGGGACACTGAAGCTTTCTTT. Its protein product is CASSLGGDTEAFF.

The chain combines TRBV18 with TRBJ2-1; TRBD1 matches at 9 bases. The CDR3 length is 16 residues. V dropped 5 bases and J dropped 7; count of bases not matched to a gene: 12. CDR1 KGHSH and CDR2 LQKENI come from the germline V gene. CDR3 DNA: TGTGCCAGCTCAAGCACTACAGGGGGCGCGTTGAATGAGCAGTTCTTC. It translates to CASSSTTGGALNEQFF.

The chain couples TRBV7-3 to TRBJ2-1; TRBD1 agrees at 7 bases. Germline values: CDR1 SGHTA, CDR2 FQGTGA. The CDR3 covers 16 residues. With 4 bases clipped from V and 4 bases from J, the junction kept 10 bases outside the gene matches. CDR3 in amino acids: CASSSKRTGLYNEQFF. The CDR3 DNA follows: TGTGCCAGCAGCTCAAAAAGGACAGGATTATACAATGAGCAGTTCTTC.

This CDR3 reads CASSLGGQQPQHF. CDR3 nucleotides: TGTGCCAGCAGCTTAGGGGGGCAACAGCCCCAGCATTTT. The J gene is TRBJ1-5, the V gene TRBV7-8; weak D call: TRBD1 (6 bases). Between the trimmed V and J ends, which lost 1 base and 7 bases, there was a span of 8 bases. The CDR3 is made up of 13 amino acids. Germline CDR1 is SGHVS and CDR2 is FQNEAQ. The full variable domain, with the rest looked up from reference TRBV7-8 and TRBJ1-5, is GAGVSQSPRYKVAKRGQDVALRCDPISGHVSLFWYQQALGQGPEFLTYFQNEAQLDKSGLPSDRFFAERPEGSVSTLKIQRTQQEDSAVYLCASSLGGQQPQHFGDGTRLSIL.

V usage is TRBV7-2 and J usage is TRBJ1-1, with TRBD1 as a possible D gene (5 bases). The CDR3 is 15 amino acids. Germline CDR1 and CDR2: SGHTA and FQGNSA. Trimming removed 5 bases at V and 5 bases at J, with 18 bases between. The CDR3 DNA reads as TGTGCCAGCAGCCCCAGACAGACAAGTGGAACTGAAGCTTTCTTT. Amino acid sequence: CASSPRQTSGTEAFF.

For the CDR3, the DNA is TGTGCCAGCACATTCTACGCAGGGGGCAAAAATGAAAAACTGTTTTTT. Protein: CASTFYAGGKNEKLFF. V is TRBV28 and J is TRBJ1-4; the match to TRBD1 covers 8 bases. The CDR3 covers 16 residues. The ends lost 7 bases at V and 5 bases at J; junction bases unmatched: 12. The germline CDR1 and CDR2 sequences are MDHEN and SYDVKM. Full variable domain (missing parts from reference TRBV28 and TRBJ1-4): DVKVTQSSRYLVKRTGEKVFLECVQDMDHENMFWYRQDPGLGLRLIYFSYDVKMKEKGDIPEGYSVSREKKERFSLILESASTNQTSMYLCASTFYAGGKNEKLFFGSGTQLSVL.